A single sample gave rise to the 2 T cell receptor beta chains below, sequenced in a study of blood T cells in healthy people across ages. The second PCR ran roughly 7 to 11 cycles with a sample-barcoded 5' primer and J-beta primers. TCRdb recomputed calls from the 5' RACE reads with MiXCR, one row per CDR3 protein. Of about 1.4 million distinct CDR3 sequences in the sample, approximately 59% were seen once. Sequencing was done on a sample of blood. The source is a man aged 18 to 29 in good health.

The CDR3 DNA reads as TGTGCCACCAGCAGAGGTTGGGGGTACGAGCAGTACTTC. Amino acid sequence: CATSRGWGYEQYF. The chain links TRBV15 to TRBJ2-7; either TRBD1 or TRBD2 may supply D (5 bases each). CDR1 is LNHNV, CDR2 YYDKDF, per germline (reference sequence). Deletions cut 1 base from V and 4 bases from J, with 8 bases between. The CDR3 has 13 amino acids.

On this clonotype itself: The junction departs from germline at one end; a sequencing error may be responsible. The rearrangement uses TRBV6-1 and TRBJ1-1; D unresolved. CDR3 size: 15 residues. The germline V gene encodes CDR1 MNHNS and CDR2 SASEGT. The CDR3 spells CASSESTLLNTETFF. The DNA of the CDR3 is TGTGCCAGCAGTGAATCGACACTTCTGAACACTGAAACTTTCTTT.